The 12 T cell receptor beta chains given below trace back to one sample, sequenced in a study of molecular identifiers for immune sequencing clone quantification. TCRdb independently ran MiXCR on the PCR reads; one entry per CDR3 protein. Of 250,000 to 350,000 distinct CDR3 sequences in the sample, over 20% are singletons; the top ten hold roughly 0.8%. The sequenced sample was naive CD8+ T cells from blood, with Jurkat cell RNA spiked in. Subset denoted: FACS-sorted CD8+CD4-CCR7+CD45RA+ naive T cells. The receptors originated from a human donor in good health. Some libraries in this study had Jurkat cell RNA spiked in.

This clonotype has more than one count but fewer than ten. The rearrangement uses TRBV7-9 and TRBJ2-5; 7 bases are shared with TRBD2. V lost 6 bases, J lost 1 base, and 5 bases stayed unmatched. This CDR3 has 14 residues. Germline V CDR1 and CDR2: SEHNR, FQNEAQ (reference sequence). This chain's CDR3 is CASRPTSAQETQYF. The CDR3 bases are TGTGCCAGCAGGCCCACTAGCGCCCAAGAGACCCAGTACTTC.

At least ten counts were recorded for this clonotype. Here the CDR3 reads CASASSPETQYF. In nucleotides, the CDR3 is TGTGCCAGCGCATCTAGCCCAGAGACCCAGTACTTC. The chain uses TRBV12-3 or TRBV12-4 and TRBJ2-5; TRBD2 is a possible D gene (5 bases). The CDR3 spans 12 residues. With 8 bases removed from V and 4 bases from J, the gap between germline ends came to 11 bases.

This clonotype was observed at least ten times. The chain uses TRBV15 and TRBJ2-5; D unresolved. V was pared by 5 bases and J by 1 base, with 11 bases between. The germline V gene encodes CDR1 LNHNV and CDR2 YYDKDF (reference sequence). The CDR3 loop spans 14 amino acids. The CDR3 loop is CATSSLGSQETQYF. The CDR3, as DNA: TGTGCCACCAGCTCCCTGGGTAGCCAAGAGACCCAGTACTTC. The full variable domain, its missing parts supplied by reference TRBV15 and TRBJ2-5, is DAMVIQNPRYQVTQFGKPVTLSCSQTLNHNVMYWYQQKSSQAPKLLFHYYDKDFNNEADTPDNFQSRRPNTSFCFLDIRSPGLGDTAMYLCATSSLGSQETQYFGPGTRLLVL.

This clonotype was observed many times. The chain joins TRBV13 to TRBJ1-4; no reliable D call. Germline values: CDR1 PRHDT, CDR2 FYEKMQ (reference sequence). Trimming shortened V by 1 base and J by 12 bases, and 12 bases separated the two germline ends. The CDR3 totals 13 residues. The CDR3 region has the DNA TGTGCCAGCAGCTTAGTCGTGGTTGGGGAACTGTTTTTT. This sequence encodes CASSLVVVGELFF.

This clonotype was counted many times. The chain uses TRBV15 and TRBJ1-1; D perhaps matches TRBD1 (6 bases). The V end lost 1 base, the J end lost 5 bases, and 14 bases lay between the germline ends. Germline-derived CDR1 and CDR2 are LNHNV and YYDKDF (reference sequence). This CDR3 has 15 amino acids. As DNA, the CDR3 is TGTGCCACCAGCAGAGGGGACACCTCCGGGACTGAAGCTTTCTTT. Protein sequence: CATSRGDTSGTEAFF. Using reference TRBV15 and TRBJ1-1 for the parts outside the CDR3, the full variable domain is DAMVIQNPRYQVTQFGKPVTLSCSQTLNHNVMYWYQQKSSQAPKLLFHYYDKDFNNEADTPDNFQSRRPNTSFCFLDIRSPGLGDTAMYLCATSRGDTSGTEAFFGQGTRLTVV.

This clonotype occurred once. This rearrangement joins TRBV2 to TRBJ2-5, with 10 bases lining up with TRBD2. With V trimmed by 6 bases and J by 5 bases, 18 bases remained unmatched. This CDR3 contains 18 residues. CDR1 is SNHLY and CDR2 is FYNNEI in the germline V gene. In DNA form, the CDR3 reads TGTGCCAGCAGCGAGAATCTACTAGCGGGGACCGGGTCGGAGACCCAGTACTTC. It specifies CASSENLLAGTGSETQYF.

This clonotype was observed many times. The CDR3 nucleotides are TGCGCCAGCAGCCAAGATAGAGCCCTCCGGGTGGAGACCCAGTACTTC. It codes for CASSQDRALRVETQYF. The chain has TRBV4-3 and TRBJ2-5; D is uncertain. The CDR3 extends over 16 amino acids. The V and J ends lost 0 bases and 5 bases respectively, with 16 bases between them. Germline CDR1 reads LGHNA; CDR2 reads YSLEER.

The sample holds many counts of this clonotype. J is TRBJ2-2 and V is TRBV24-1; D might be TRBD1 (6 bases). Germline V gene data show CDR1 as KGHDR and CDR2 as SFDVKD. The CDR3 covers 13 residues. V was clipped by 7 bases and J by 4 bases, with 9 bases between them. The CDR3 coding sequence is TGTGCCACCAGGGACAGTGCCACCGGGGAGCTGTTTTTT. Protein: CATRDSATGELFF.

This clonotype was counted a single time. With a much larger clone just one base away, this may be a read error. The gene calls are TRBV6-6 and TRBJ1-6, with 8 nucleotides matching TRBD1. Germline trimming cut 2 bases from V and 10 bases from J; bases unmatched to any gene: 7. Germline V gene lookup returns CDR1 MNHNY and CDR2 SVGAGI (reference sequence). This CDR3 has 15 amino acids. In DNA form, the CDR3 reads TGTGCCAGCAGTTACACCGGACAGGGAGGATCACCCCTCCACTTT. This encodes CASSYTGQGGSPLHF.

This clonotype has a count of ten or more. The rearrangement links TRBV9 to TRBJ2-2; TRBD2 matches at 8 bases. V lost 0 bases to trimming and J lost 6 bases; unmatched junction nucleotides: 4. This CDR3 region has 15 residues. Germline CDR1 and CDR2: SGDLS and YYNGEE. Written as DNA, the CDR3 is TGTGCCAGCAGCGTAGAAGGGACTAGTCCCGGGGAGCTGTTTTTT. Its translation is CASSVEGTSPGELFF.

Comment on this clonotype: One base away lies a much larger clone, so this may be a sequencing read error. In this CDR3 the conserved last residue, phenylalanine or tryptophan, is missing, so a read error is likely. The chain recombines TRBV6-5 with TRBJ1-2; 7 positions match TRBD1. CDR1 is MNHEY, CDR2 SVGAGI, per germline. The junction had 8 bases not matched to a gene; V was cut back by 5 bases and J by 8 bases. The CDR3 covers 13 residues. The CDR3 protein is CASSPDQGGGYTL. CDR3 bases: TGTGCCAGCAGTCCGGATCAGGGGGGCGGCTACACCCTC.

To note about this clonotype: This may arise from a read error, as a much more abundant clone is one base away. The gene calls are TRBV6-2 or TRBV6-3 and TRBJ1-5; tentatively, D is TRBD1 (6 bases). From germline, CDR1 is MNHEY and CDR2 SVGEGT. V shed 6 bases and J shed 5 bases, with 23 bases lying between them. The CDR3 runs to 17 residues. As DNA, the CDR3 is TGTGCCAGCAGGACGTGTGGGATTACAGGGACCGATCAGCCCCAGCATTTT. Protein: CASRTCGITGTDQPQHF.